A single T cell receptor (beta chain) is shown here with its context. The data belong to a study of blood T cell repertoires in COVID-19. Study information: Sites across the United States, Italy and Spain contributed samples from acute and convalescent COVID-19.

With 2 bases clipped from V and 5 bases from J, the junction kept 9 bases outside the gene matches. The CDR3 loop spans 16 amino acids. CDR1 KGHSH and CDR2 LQKENI come from the germline V gene. Seattle patients were enrolled while actively infected and followed longitudinally. Original methodology: Researchers report that nucleated cell counts were estimated from reference gene primer amplification. Some clones are missing from TCRdb's copy, which holds only in-frame ones; the method was immunoSEQ multiplex PCR. D and trimming were read from the DNA, whereas the V and J calls and clone size are those reported in that table. In the table there are about 410,000 clones, about nine tenths of which are singletons.

Sequencing was performed on peripheral blood. V is TRBV18 and J is TRBJ2-5, with 9 bases that match TRBD1. The sequence was collected from a middle-aged woman with COVID-19, enrolled during active disease. In DNA form, the CDR3 reads TGTGCCAGCTCACCAACAAGGGGACAGGGTAGGGAGACCCAGTACTTC. Translation gives CASSPTRGQGRETQYF.